The entry that follows covers one T cell receptor beta chain sequence. Sequencing was performed with immunoSEQ multiplex PCR; in TCRdb, only in-frame clones are kept and a portion is missing. The sample contains 60,000 to 75,000 clones, under 90% of which appear only once. This entry is derived from a study of OX40 agonist ivuxolimab in advanced cancers. As for the study in general: All patients had ivuxolimab intravenously every 2 weeks at 0.01 to 10 mg/kg.

V lost 5 bases, J lost 4 bases, and 7 bases lay in between. Germline CDR1 is DFQATT and CDR2 is SNEGSKA (reference sequence). CDR3 size: 11 residues. The genes are TRBV20-1 and TRBJ2-3; the D is unclear. The clonotype originates from an adult with an advanced solid tumor such as melanoma, head and neck, liver or kidney cancer. Sequencing used CD4+ or CD8+ T cells sorted from blood, obtained in a trial of the OX40 agonist ivuxolimab. CDR3 DNA: TGCAGTGCTGGATATGCAGATACGCAGTATTTT. It is translated as CSAGYADTQYF.